The 17 T cell receptor beta chains below were found in one sample sequenced in a study of human T cells and chemical hapten exposure. Time point noted: pre-sensitization, week 0. Treatment given: therapeutic diphenylcyclopropenone sensitization with weekly scalp DPC. Each CDR3 protein gets one entry after TCRdb re-called the RACE reads with MiXCR. Of about 350,000 distinct CDR3 sequences in the sample, over 5% were seen once. Here the sequenced sample was whole blood, taken in connection with sensitization to the hapten diphenylcyclopropenone (DPC). The receptors were sampled from a young woman with alopecia areata. Some clones in this sample may be carry-over from other donors' samples.

This clonotype was detected ten times or more. J is TRBJ2-6 and V is TRBV6-2 or TRBV6-3; TRBD1 aligns across 9 bases. With 5 bases clipped from V and 0 bases from J, the junction kept 8 bases outside the gene matches. The CDR3 runs to 18 residues. Germline CDR1 reads MNHEY; CDR2 reads SVGEGT. CDR3 sequence reads: CASSERQGVRSGANVLTF. The CDR3 coding sequence is TGTGCCAGCAGTGAACGACAGGGGGTGCGCTCTGGGGCCAACGTCCTGACTTTC.

A few counts support this clonotype. The chain combines TRBV13 with TRBJ2-5; 15 bases align to TRBD2. The V and J ends lost 5 bases and 5 bases, in that order; junction bases with no gene match: 6. Germline CDR1 reads PRHDT; CDR2 reads FYEKMQ (reference sequence). The CDR3 spans 16 residues. CDR3 in amino acids: CASSLGLAGGKETQYF. In DNA form, the CDR3 reads TGTGCCAGCAGCCTTGGACTAGCGGGGGGGAAGGAGACCCAGTACTTC.

The rearrangement uses TRBV6-6 and TRBJ1-1; D not resolved. The CDR3 runs to 12 residues. The germline V gene encodes CDR1 MNHNY and CDR2 SVGAGI (reference sequence). V was shortened by 0 bases and J by 3 bases, with 2 bases between the two germline ends. CDR3: CASSYSHTEAFF. The CDR3, as DNA: TGTGCCAGCAGTTACTCCCACACTGAAGCTTTCTTT.

There are a few counts of this clonotype. V gene TRBV20-1 combines with J gene TRBJ1-3; possibly TRBD1 for D (6 bases). This CDR3 is 15 amino acids long. Trimming pared 2 bases from V and 7 bases from J, leaving 18 bases between. The germline CDR1 and CDR2 sequences are DFQATT and SNEGSKA (reference sequence). Here the CDR3 DNA reads TGCAGTGCTAGACCGAAAGGGGGAAACAGTAACACCATATATTTT. This translates into CSARPKGGNSNTIYF.

This clonotype was recorded only once. A read error may account for a junction end that differs from germline. The rearrangement joins TRBV6-1 to TRBJ2-1; weak D call: TRBD1 (5 bases). The CDR3 spans 15 residues. From germline, CDR1 is MNHNS and CDR2 SASEGT. CDR3 bases: TGTGCCAGCAACAAACAGGAAAGCTCCTACAATGAGCAGATCTTC. Its translation: CASNKQESSYNEQIF.

This clonotype was recorded many times. The chain employs TRBV5-1 and TRBJ2-4; D call uncertain. V was trimmed by 0 bases and J by 2 bases, leaving 9 bases between them. The V gene's germline CDR1 is SGHRS and CDR2 YFSETQ. The CDR3 sequence is 15 residues long. The CDR3 loop reads CASSLDMGTKNIQYF. CDR3 sequence (DNA): TGCGCCAGCAGCTTGGATATGGGCACCAAAAACATTCAGTACTTC. Looking up the rest from reference TRBV5-1 and TRBJ2-4 gives the full variable domain: KAGVTQTPRYLIKTRGQQVTLSCSPISGHRSVSWYQQTPGQGLQFLFEYFSETQRNKGNFPGRFSGRQFSNSRSEMNVSTLELGDSALYLCASSLDMGTKNIQYFGAGTRLSVL.

This chain joins TRBV5-1 and TRBJ2-3; no clear D. This CDR3 has 13 amino acids. The germline V gene has CDR1 SGHRS and CDR2 YFSETQ. V lost 2 bases and J 6 bases, leaving 10 bases between the germline ends. CDR3: CASSFDSADTQYF. CDR3 DNA sequence: TGCGCCAGCAGCTTTGATTCAGCCGATACGCAGTATTTT.

This clonotype has ten or more counts. In DNA form, the CDR3 reads TGTGCCAGCTCACCGACAGGGTACGCGTACGAGCAGTACTTC. It codes for CASSPTGYAYEQYF. The V gene is TRBV18, the J gene TRBJ2-7; 7 bases line up with TRBD1. The trim removed 3 bases at V and 4 bases at J, leaving 6 bases unmatched. CDR3 size: 14 residues. The V gene's germline CDR1 is KGHSH and CDR2 LQKENI.

The sample holds a few counts of this clonotype. At one boundary the junction diverges from the germline segment, which might be a read error. The chain has TRBV7-3 and TRBJ1-1; 9 nucleotides agree with TRBD1. Germline loops: CDR1 SGHTA, CDR2 FQGTGA. There are 13 residues in the CDR3. The CDR3 DNA is TGTGCTAGCACGACAGGGGGGAACGGTGAAGCTTTCTTT. Translation: CASTTGGNGEAFF.

With regard to this clonotype: The conserved phenylalanine or tryptophan is not found at the CDR3 terminus, so this likely reflects a read error. V usage is TRBV6-2 or TRBV6-3 and J usage is TRBJ1-1, with a tentative D call TRBD1 (6 bases). V gave up 6 bases and J gave up 10 bases, with 15 bases separating them. The V gene's germline CDR1 is MNHEY and CDR2 SVGEGT. CDR3 length: 12 residues. The CDR3 sequence is CASSRRGTRAFL. The DNA of the CDR3 is TGTGCCAGCAGCCGCAGGGGTACAAGAGCTTTCCTT.

This clonotype came up a few times. J is TRBJ2-4 and V is TRBV5-5; D is perhaps TRBD1 (6 bases). The CDR3 runs to 15 residues. The germline V gene encodes CDR1 SGHKS and CDR2 YYEKEE (reference sequence). V shed 2 bases and J shed 5 bases, with 14 bases lying between them. CDR3 in DNA: TGTGCCAGCAGCTTTACCGGGACACAACAAAACATTCAGTACTTC. This translates into CASSFTGTQQNIQYF. Complete variable domain (other parts from reference TRBV5-5 and TRBJ2-4): DAGVTQSPTHLIKTRGQQVTLRCSPISGHKSVSWYQQVLGQGPQFIFQYYEKEERGRGNFPDRFSARQFPNYSSELNVNALLLGDSALYLCASSFTGTQQNIQYFGAGTRLSVL.

This clonotype turned up a few times. The V call is TRBV6-5, the J call TRBJ1-1; 9 bases map to TRBD1. Germline V CDR1 and CDR2: MNHEY, SVGAGI. The CDR3 contains 12 residues. The V segment lost 6 bases and the J segment 9 bases; nucleotides outside the gene matches: 5. The CDR3 spells CASSGQGSKAFF. The CDR3 bases are TGTGCCAGCAGCGGACAGGGGAGTAAAGCTTTCTTT.

This clonotype was counted ten times or more. The rearrangement joins TRBV12-3 or TRBV12-4 to TRBJ1-2; TRBD1 matches 7 bases. V lost 1 base, J lost 8 bases, and 7 bases stayed unmatched. This CDR3 is built from 14 residues. The CDR3 bases are TGTGCCAGCAGTTTAGGAGTGACAGGGAACGGCTACACCTTC. Its protein is CASSLGVTGNGYTF.

The V call is TRBV25-1, the J call TRBJ2-7, with 9 positions matching TRBD2. The germline V gene has CDR1 MGHDK and CDR2 SYGVNS. The CDR3 extends over 15 amino acids. The junction had 6 bases not matched to a gene; V was cut back by 3 bases and J by 3 bases. The CDR3 sequence: CASSDPSGNDYEQYF. Here the CDR3 DNA reads TGTGCCAGCAGTGATCCTAGCGGGAACGACTACGAGCAGTACTTC.

This clonotype occurred a few times. The V call is TRBV2, the J call TRBJ1-3; D gene unclear. The V gene's germline CDR1 is SNHLY and CDR2 FYNNEI. The V end lost 6 bases, the J end lost 4 bases, and 7 bases lay between the germline ends. This CDR3 has 12 amino acids. CDR3 amino acids: CASRELGNTIYF. The CDR3 bases are TGTGCCAGCAGGGAACTCGGAAACACCATATATTTT.

This clonotype was counted a few times. This chain connects TRBV7-2 to TRBJ1-2, with 9 bases lining up with TRBD1. Per germline, CDR1 SGHTA and CDR2 FQGNSA. The CDR3 totals 16 residues. After removal of 5 bases from V and 8 bases from J, the junction contained 15 bases not matched to a gene. Here the CDR3 DNA reads TGTGCCAGCAGCCTGCGATCAACCGGGACAGGGAGCGGCTACACCTTC. It translates to CASSLRSTGTGSGYTF.

This clonotype was seen only a few times. The chain employs TRBV3-1 and TRBJ2-2; the match to TRBD1 covers 10 bases. Germline CDR1 LGHDT, CDR2 YNNKEL (reference sequence). The CDR3 runs to 17 residues. V gave up 3 bases and J gave up 0 bases; unmatched junction bases: 4. CDR3 sequence: CASSHSDRGPNTGELFF. The CDR3 DNA follows: TGTGCCAGCAGCCACTCAGACAGGGGGCCGAACACCGGGGAGCTGTTTTTT.